The text below deals with one T cell receptor beta chain. Participants came from about two dozen US areas, aged roughly 18 to 95 years. The study assigned cohorts using participant-reported clinical history. This record belongs to a study of blood T cell repertoires in COVID-19. Germline assignment: CDR1 MDHEN and CDR2 SYDVKM. The CDR3 consists of 13 residues. After removal of 5 bases from V and 6 bases from J, the junction contained 5 bases not matched to a gene. In the study's own analysis: Estimates of nucleated cell counts were drawn from the amplification of reference gene primers. Method: immunoSEQ multiplex PCR; TCRdb's copy keeps in-frame clones and lacks some. That table supplies the V and J calls and clone size; D and trimming were determined from the DNA. This table holds tens of thousands of clones, approximately 70% found once.

This chain connects TRBV28 to TRBJ1-2, with 8 bases fitting TRBD1. Material for sequencing was PBMCs or T cells enriched from blood (not recorded which). The clonotype originates from a woman in her fifties or sixties who had been exposed to COVID-19. CDR3 nucleotides: TGTGCCAGCAGTCCCACGGACAGGGATGGCTACACCTTC. Translated, it gives CASSPTDRDGYTF.